These 21 T cell receptor beta chains were sequenced from one sample in a study of blood T cell repertoires in COVID-19. The protocol was immunoSEQ multiplex PCR, while the TCRdb copy is restricted to in-frame clones and leaves out a portion. The sample lists a few hundred thousand clones; less than 90% were seen once. The sequenced sample consisted of PBMCs or T cells enriched from blood (not recorded which). Every receptor here comes from a young woman who had recovered from COVID-19.

The chain recombines TRBV9 with TRBJ2-3; 9 bases are a match to TRBD2. Trimming at V came to 0 bases and at J to 1 base, leaving 18 bases not matched to a gene. The germline gives CDR1 SGDLS, CDR2 YYNGEE. The CDR3 has 21 residues. The CDR3 sequence is CASSVDPDGERGVPRTDTQYF. CDR3 in DNA: TGTGCCAGCAGCGTAGACCCCGATGGAGAGCGGGGGGTACCTCGCACAGATACGCAGTATTTT.

This clone has a handful of counts. The V gene is TRBV6-1, the J gene TRBJ2-5; possible D gene TRBD2, 5 bases. From germline, CDR1 is MNHNS and CDR2 SASEGT. The V end was cut by 1 base, the J end by 2 bases, with 11 bases between. CDR3 length: 15 residues. The CDR3 bases are TGTGCCAGCAGTGAAGTAGCTAGCAGGCAAGAGACCCAGTACTTC. As protein: CASSEVASRQETQYF.

This clone has just one count. This chain uses TRBV2 with TRBJ2-5, with 12 bases aligning to TRBD2. CDR3 size: 15 residues. J lost 2 bases, V lost 7 bases, and 5 bases had no gene match. Per the germline V gene, CDR1 is SNHLY and CDR2 is FYNNEI. This CDR3 reads CASKTSGGVQETQYF. Here the CDR3 DNA reads TGTGCCAGCAAGACTAGCGGGGGAGTACAAGAGACCCAGTACTTC.

This chain links TRBV18 with TRBJ1-1; 7 nucleotides agree with TRBD1. CDR1 and CDR2 from the germline V gene are KGHSH and LQKENI. The CDR3 is made up of 16 amino acids. J gave up 2 bases and V 1 base, and 7 bases lay outside the gene matches. CDR3 nucleotide sequence: TGTGCCAGCTCACCACTGCCAGGGGGGTCCAACACTGAAGCTTTCTTT. The encoded protein is CASSPLPGGSNTEAFF.

This chain uses TRBV5-5 with TRBJ1-1, with D hard to call. CDR3 length: 14 amino acids. Trimming took off 4 bases at V and 1 base at J, with 11 bases between the two ends. Germline V gene sequence: CDR1 SGHKS, CDR2 YYEKEE (reference sequence). DNA for the CDR3: TGTGCCAGCAGCCCCGGGTCTCGGAACACTGAAGCTTTCTTT. Protein: CASSPGSRNTEAFF.

The chain is built from TRBV9 and TRBJ2-1, with 13 bases that match TRBD2. CDR1 is SGDLS, CDR2 YYNGEE, per germline. The CDR3 sequence is 17 residues long. V gave up 2 bases and J gave up 2 bases; unmatched junction bases: 4. The CDR3 nucleotides are TGTGCCAGCAGCGTCTTCGGGACTAGCGGGGCCTACAATGAGCAGTTCTTC. The encoded protein is CASSVFGTSGAYNEQFF.

The chain joins TRBV9 to TRBJ1-5; D is possibly TRBD1 (6 bases). CDR3 length: 14 residues. Germline V gene lookup returns CDR1 SGDLS and CDR2 YYNGEE. V was trimmed by 2 bases and J by 5 bases, leaving 11 bases between them. The CDR3 DNA is TGTGCCAGCAGCGTCAGGGGTGAGGATCAGCCCCAGCATTTT. Translating gives CASSVRGEDQPQHF.

V gene TRBV29-1 combines with J gene TRBJ1-4, with D perhaps TRBD1 (5 bases). In germline, CDR1 is SQVTM, CDR2 ANQGSEA. The germline V and J ends were trimmed by 7 bases and 3 bases, with 12 bases remaining between them. This CDR3 spans 13 amino acids. CDR3: CSARGRANEKLFF. The CDR3 DNA sequence: TGCAGCGCAAGGGGCCGGGCTAATGAAAAACTGTTTTTT.

The chain couples TRBV6-2 or TRBV6-3 to TRBJ1-6; no firm D call. The germline V gene has CDR1 MNHEY and CDR2 SVGEGT. V dropped 3 bases and J dropped 7 bases, with 4 bases sitting between them. The CDR3 runs to 12 residues. The CDR3 protein is CASSYLNSPLHF. CDR3 coding DNA: TGTGCCAGCAGTTATCTGAATTCACCCCTCCACTTT.

This chain joins TRBV7-9 and TRBJ2-7, with 7 bases fitting TRBD1. The CDR3 consists of 16 residues. V shed 0 bases, J shed 3 bases, and the junction held 8 bases outside the gene matches. The V gene's germline CDR1 is SEHNR and CDR2 FQNEAQ (reference sequence). CDR3 coding DNA: TGTGCCAGCAGCTTAGCGTTGAGACAGGGTGGCTACGAGCAGTACTTC. Protein sequence: CASSLALRQGGYEQYF.

The chain links TRBV28 to TRBJ1-3, with 7 bases matching TRBD1. V dropped 1 base and J dropped 4; count of bases not matched to a gene: 4. CDR1 MDHEN and CDR2 SYDVKM come from the germline V gene. The CDR3 consists of 15 residues. In DNA form, the CDR3 reads TGTGCCAGCAGTTTATACAGGGGTACAGGAAACACCATATATTTT. The encoded protein is CASSLYRGTGNTIYF.

J is TRBJ2-7 and V is TRBV19; D gene uncertain. This CDR3 has 13 amino acids. Trimming shortened V by 4 bases and J by 3 bases, and 10 bases separated the two germline ends. CDR1 is LNHDA, CDR2 SQIVND, per germline (reference sequence). The CDR3 region is CASSSKSFYEQYF. CDR3 nucleotide sequence: TGTGCCAGTAGTAGTAAAAGCTTCTACGAGCAGTACTTC.

This CDR3 is CASSLIKQGLGDYGYTF. The CDR3 coding sequence is TGTGCCAGCAGCTTGATAAAACAGGGGTTAGGAGACTATGGCTACACCTTC. This chain links TRBV5-6 with TRBJ1-2, with 7 bases fitting TRBD1. Per the germline V gene, CDR1 is SGHDT and CDR2 is YYEEEE. The CDR3 spans 17 residues. J lost 3 bases, V lost 1 base, and 12 bases had no gene match.

V usage is TRBV27 and J usage is TRBJ2-7, with TRBD2 matching over 9 bases. Germline lookup yields CDR1 MNHEY and CDR2 SMNVEV (reference sequence). V shed 9 bases and J 4 bases; nucleotides not matched to a gene: 7. CDR3 length equals 13 residues. The CDR3 spells CASRLAGPYEQYF. The CDR3 bases are TGTGCCAGTAGGCTAGCGGGGCCTTACGAGCAGTACTTC.

The genes are TRBV6-5 and TRBJ1-4; D unclear. V shed 0 bases and J shed 4 bases, with 12 bases lying between them. Germline CDR1 is MNHEY and CDR2 is SVGAGI. CDR3 length: 16 amino acids. Written as DNA, the CDR3 is TGTGCCAGCAGTTACTCGGAGGGATCCGGTAATGAAAAACTGTTTTTT. Translation gives CASSYSEGSGNEKLFF.

CDR3 protein: CASSLLREQYF. The CDR3 nucleotides are TGTGCCAGCAGCTTATTGCGCGAGCAGTACTTC. This chain connects TRBV7-9 to TRBJ2-7; unclear D gene. Germline V gene sequence: CDR1 SEHNR, CDR2 FQNEAQ (reference sequence). V was clipped by 2 bases and J by 6 bases, with 5 bases between them. The CDR3 loop spans 11 amino acids. Variable domain in full (rest from reference TRBV7-9 and TRBJ2-7): DTGVSQNPRHKITKRGQNVTFRCDPISEHNRLYWYRQTLGQGPEFLTYFQNEAQLEKSRLLSDRFSAERPKGSFSTLEIQRTEQGDSAMYLCASSLLREQYFGPGTRLTVT.

V and J are TRBV7-9 and TRBJ1-2; D possibly corresponds to TRBD1 (5 bases). The V end lost 5 bases, the J end lost 6 bases, and 13 bases lay between the germline ends. The CDR3 length is 13 residues. CDR1 is SEHNR, CDR2 FQNEAQ, per germline (reference sequence). This CDR3 is CASSVELRDGYTF. Written as DNA, the CDR3 is TGTGCCAGCAGCGTAGAGCTCAGGGATGGCTACACCTTC.

The chain links TRBV24-1 to TRBJ1-4, with D perhaps TRBD1 (6 bases). The V gene lost 5 bases and the J gene lost 6 bases, with 18 bases spanning the gap. The CDR3 consists of 16 residues. Germline V gene data show CDR1 as KGHDR and CDR2 as SFDVKD. The CDR3 sequence: CATSGPRGGRDEKLFF. CDR3 sequence (DNA): TGTGCCACCAGTGGGCCCCGGGGGGGGCGCGATGAAAAACTGTTTTTT.

This clone was counted only a few times. The chain recombines TRBV6-2 or TRBV6-3 with TRBJ2-3; 7 bases are shared with TRBD1. The CDR3 is 14 residues long. V gave up 0 bases and J gave up 5 bases; unmatched junction bases: 2. Germline V gene lookup returns CDR1 MNHEY and CDR2 SVGEGT. As DNA, the CDR3 is TGTGCCAGCAGTTACTCGAGACAGGGAGATACGCAGTATTTT. Translated: CASSYSRQGDTQYF.

The CDR3 coding sequence is TGTGCCAGCTCACCTCCGGGACTCACCTACGAGCAGTACTTC. This gives the protein CASSPPGLTYEQYF. The chain links TRBV18 to TRBJ2-7, with TRBD2 as a possible D gene (6 bases). V shed 3 bases and J shed 2 bases, with 11 bases lying between them. Germline V gene sequence: CDR1 KGHSH, CDR2 LQKENI. The CDR3 is made up of 14 amino acids.

The rearrangement links TRBV24-1 to TRBJ1-1, with 11 nucleotides matching TRBD1. The V gene's germline CDR1 is KGHDR and CDR2 SFDVKD. The CDR3 contains 13 residues. Germline trimming cut 8 bases from V and 4 bases from J; bases unmatched to any gene: 2. The CDR3 reads CATIGQGATEAFF. The CDR3 DNA sequence: TGTGCCACCATAGGACAGGGGGCCACTGAAGCTTTCTTT.